This T cell receptor beta chain originates from a study of breast tumors, draining lymph nodes, adjacent tissues. General study findings and limits: Most tumor T cells seemingly derive from lymph node, then expand in tumor. Tumor TCR diversity was below lymph nodes but above nontumor tissue.

This clonotype was recorded many times. What it recognizes is unknown. Germline V gene data show CDR1 as SGHRS and CDR2 as YFSETQ. The CDR3 extends over 15 amino acids. The V gene end was trimmed by 1 base and the J gene end by 0 bases; junction bases not matched to a gene: 0. TCRdb redid the calling of the multiplex PCR reads with MiXCR, one entry per CDR3 protein. This table has 200,000 to 250,000 distinct CDR3 sequences, about 34% appearing once. Breast cancer patients provided tissue from their axillary draining lymph nodes. Sequences were obtained from axillary lymph node tissue. The chain combines TRBV5-1 with TRBJ1-4; TRBD1 matches at 7 bases. This TCR derives from a female donor with breast cancer. Some clones in this sample may be carry-over from other donors' samples. The CDR3, as DNA: TGCGCCAGCAGCTTGACAGGGGCAACTAATGAAAAACTGTTTTTT. It is translated as CASSLTGATNEKLFF.